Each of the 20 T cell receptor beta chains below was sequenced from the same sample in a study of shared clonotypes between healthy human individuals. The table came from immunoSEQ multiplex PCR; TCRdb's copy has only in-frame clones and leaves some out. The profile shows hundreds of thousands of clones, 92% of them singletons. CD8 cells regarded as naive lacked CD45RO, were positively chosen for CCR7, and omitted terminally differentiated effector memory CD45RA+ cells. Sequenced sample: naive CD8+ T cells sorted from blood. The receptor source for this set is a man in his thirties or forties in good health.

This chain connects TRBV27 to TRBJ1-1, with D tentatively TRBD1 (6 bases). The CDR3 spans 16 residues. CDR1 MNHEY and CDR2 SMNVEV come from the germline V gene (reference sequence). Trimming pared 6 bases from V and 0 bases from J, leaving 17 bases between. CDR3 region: CASRDGTSTVNTEAFF. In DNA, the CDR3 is TGTGCCAGCAGGGATGGGACAAGCACCGTGAACACTGAAGCTTTCTTT.

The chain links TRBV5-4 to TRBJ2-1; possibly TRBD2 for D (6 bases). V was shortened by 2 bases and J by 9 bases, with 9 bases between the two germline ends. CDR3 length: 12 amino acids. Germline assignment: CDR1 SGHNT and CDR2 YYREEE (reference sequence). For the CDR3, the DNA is TGTGCCAGCAGCTTTGGGAGGAGTGAGCAGTTCTTC. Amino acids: CASSFGRSEQFF.

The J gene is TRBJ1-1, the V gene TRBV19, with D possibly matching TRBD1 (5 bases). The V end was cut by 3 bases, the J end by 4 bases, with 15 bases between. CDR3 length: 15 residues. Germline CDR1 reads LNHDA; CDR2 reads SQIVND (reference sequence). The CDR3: CASSMAGGAVTEAFF. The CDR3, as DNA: TGTGCCAGTAGTATGGCTGGAGGGGCAGTCACTGAAGCTTTCTTT.

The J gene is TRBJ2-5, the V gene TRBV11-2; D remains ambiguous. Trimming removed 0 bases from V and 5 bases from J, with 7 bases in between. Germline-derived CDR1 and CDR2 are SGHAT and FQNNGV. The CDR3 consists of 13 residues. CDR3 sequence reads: CASSLEFAETQYF. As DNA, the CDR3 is TGTGCCAGCAGCTTAGAATTTGCGGAGACCCAGTACTTC.

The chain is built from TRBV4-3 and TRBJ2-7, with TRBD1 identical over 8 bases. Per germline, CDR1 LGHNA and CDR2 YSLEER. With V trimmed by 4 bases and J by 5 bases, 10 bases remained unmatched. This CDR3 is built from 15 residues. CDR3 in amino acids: CASSPGTGSRDEQYF. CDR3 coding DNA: TGCGCCAGCAGCCCCGGGACAGGTAGTAGGGACGAGCAGTACTTC.

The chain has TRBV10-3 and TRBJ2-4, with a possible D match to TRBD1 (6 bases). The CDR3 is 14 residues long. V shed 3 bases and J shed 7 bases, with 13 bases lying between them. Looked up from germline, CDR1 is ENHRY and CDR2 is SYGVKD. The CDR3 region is CAISESGRGNIQYF. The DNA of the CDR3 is TGTGCCATCAGTGAATCGGGCAGGGGCAACATTCAGTACTTC.

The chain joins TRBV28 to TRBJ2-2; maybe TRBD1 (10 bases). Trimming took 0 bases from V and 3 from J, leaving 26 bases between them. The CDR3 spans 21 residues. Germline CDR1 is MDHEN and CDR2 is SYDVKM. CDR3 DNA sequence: TGTGCCAGCAGTTTATGGGGGACAGGGGCGGCTAGCGGGATGTACACCGGGGAGCTGTTTTTT. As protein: CASSLWGTGAASGMYTGELFF.

For the CDR3, the DNA is TGTGCCAGCAGTGGGACAGTCGAAACTAGCCTCCGTTACAATGAGCAGTTCTTC. As protein: CASSGTVETSLRYNEQFF. The chain combines TRBV6-1 with TRBJ2-1; D is perhaps TRBD1 or TRBD2 (6 bases each). The CDR3 loop spans 18 amino acids. The germline V gene has CDR1 MNHNS and CDR2 SASEGT. The germline V and J ends were trimmed by 4 bases and 4 bases, with 23 bases remaining between them.

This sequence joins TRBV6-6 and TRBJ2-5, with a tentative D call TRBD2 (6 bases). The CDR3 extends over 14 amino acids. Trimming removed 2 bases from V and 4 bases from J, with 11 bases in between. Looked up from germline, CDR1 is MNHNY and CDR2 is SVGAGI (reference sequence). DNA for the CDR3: TGTGCCAGCAGTTACCCGCAGGGAGGAGAGACCCAGTACTTC. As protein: CASSYPQGGETQYF.

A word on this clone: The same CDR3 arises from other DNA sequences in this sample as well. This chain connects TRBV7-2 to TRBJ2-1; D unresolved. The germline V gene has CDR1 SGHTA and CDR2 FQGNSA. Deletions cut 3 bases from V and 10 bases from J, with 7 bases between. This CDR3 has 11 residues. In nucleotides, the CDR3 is TGTGCCAGCAGCTTGGGAAGAGAGCAGTTCTTC. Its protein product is CASSLGREQFF. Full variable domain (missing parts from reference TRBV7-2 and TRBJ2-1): GAGVSQSPSNKVTEKGKDVELRCDPISGHTALYWYRQSLGQGLEFLIYFQGNSAPDKSGLPSDRFSAERTGGSVSTLTIQRTQQEDSAVYLCASSLGREQFFGPGTRLTVL.

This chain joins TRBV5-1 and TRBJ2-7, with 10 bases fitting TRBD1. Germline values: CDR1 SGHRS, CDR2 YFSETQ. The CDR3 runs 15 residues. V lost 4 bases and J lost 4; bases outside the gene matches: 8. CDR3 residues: CASSVRDRGPYEQYF. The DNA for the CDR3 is TGCGCCAGCAGCGTCCGGGACAGGGGTCCATACGAGCAGTACTTC.

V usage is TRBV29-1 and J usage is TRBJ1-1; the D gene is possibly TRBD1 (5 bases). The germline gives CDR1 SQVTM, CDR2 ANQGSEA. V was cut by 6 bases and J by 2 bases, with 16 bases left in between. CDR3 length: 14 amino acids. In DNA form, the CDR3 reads TGCAGCGTAATTTATATGGGACGAAACACTGAAGCTTTCTTT. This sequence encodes CSVIYMGRNTEAFF.

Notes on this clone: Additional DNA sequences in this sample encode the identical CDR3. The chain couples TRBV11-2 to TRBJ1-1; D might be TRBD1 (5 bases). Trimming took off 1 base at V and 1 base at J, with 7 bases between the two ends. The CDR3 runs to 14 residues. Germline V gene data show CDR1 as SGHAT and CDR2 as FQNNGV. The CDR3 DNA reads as TGTGCCAGCAGCTTAGCTCAGGGGAACACTGAAGCTTTCTTT. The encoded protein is CASSLAQGNTEAFF.

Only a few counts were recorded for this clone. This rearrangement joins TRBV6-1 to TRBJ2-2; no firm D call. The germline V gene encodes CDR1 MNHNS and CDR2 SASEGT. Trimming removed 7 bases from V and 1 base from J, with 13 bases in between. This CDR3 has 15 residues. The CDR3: CASKYLDGNTGELFF. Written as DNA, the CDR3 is TGTGCCAGCAAGTATCTGGACGGGAACACCGGGGAGCTGTTTTTT.

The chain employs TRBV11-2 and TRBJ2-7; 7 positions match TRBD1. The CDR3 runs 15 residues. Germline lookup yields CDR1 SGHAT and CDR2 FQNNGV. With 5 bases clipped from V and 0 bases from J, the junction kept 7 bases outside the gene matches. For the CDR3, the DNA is TGTGCCAGCAGCCCCTCCGGGACAGCCTCCTACGAGCAGTACTTC. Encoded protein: CASSPSGTASYEQYF.

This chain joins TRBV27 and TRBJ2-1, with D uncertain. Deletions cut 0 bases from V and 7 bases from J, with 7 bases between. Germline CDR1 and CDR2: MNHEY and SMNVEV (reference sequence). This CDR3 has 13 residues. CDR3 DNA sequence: TGTGCCAGCAGTTTATCTTCTGGGAATGAGCAGTTCTTC. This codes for CASSLSSGNEQFF.

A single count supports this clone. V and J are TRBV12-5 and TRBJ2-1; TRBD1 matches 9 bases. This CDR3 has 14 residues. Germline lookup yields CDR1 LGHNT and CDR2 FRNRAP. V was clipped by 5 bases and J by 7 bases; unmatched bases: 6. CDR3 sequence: CASGRTGAGNEQFF. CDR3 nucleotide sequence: TGTGCTAGTGGTAGGACAGGGGCTGGTAATGAGCAGTTCTTC.

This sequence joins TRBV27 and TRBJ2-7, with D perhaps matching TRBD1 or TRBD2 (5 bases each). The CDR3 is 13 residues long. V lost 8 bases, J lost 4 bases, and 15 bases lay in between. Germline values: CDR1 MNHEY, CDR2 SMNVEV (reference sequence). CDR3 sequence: CASGTKWGYEQYF. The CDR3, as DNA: TGTGCCAGCGGGACCAAATGGGGGTACGAGCAGTACTTC.

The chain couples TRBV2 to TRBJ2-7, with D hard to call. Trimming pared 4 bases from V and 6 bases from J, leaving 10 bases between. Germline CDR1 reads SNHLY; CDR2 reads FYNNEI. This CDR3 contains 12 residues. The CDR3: CASSVEKPEQYF. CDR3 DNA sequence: TGTGCCAGCAGTGTCGAGAAACCCGAGCAGTACTTC.

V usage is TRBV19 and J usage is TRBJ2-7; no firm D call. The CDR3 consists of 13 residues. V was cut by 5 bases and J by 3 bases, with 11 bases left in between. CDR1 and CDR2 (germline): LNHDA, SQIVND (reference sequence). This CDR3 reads CASSPRTGYEQYF. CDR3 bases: TGTGCCAGTAGTCCCCGGACGGGCTACGAGCAGTACTTC.